A selection of T cell receptor beta chains follows, all from one sample in a study of OX40 agonist ivuxolimab in advanced cancers. Method: immunoSEQ multiplex PCR; TCRdb's copy keeps in-frame clones and lacks some. The sample holds approximately 81,000 clones, 81% seen once. The input for sequencing was CD4+ or CD8+ T cells sorted from blood, taken in a trial of the OX40 agonist ivuxolimab. These TCRs come from an adult with an advanced solid tumor such as melanoma, head and neck, liver or kidney cancer. The CDR3 runs from the conserved cysteine through the conserved F or W. D genes are given only for firm matches. Clone size is shown for a subset of rows, as once, few, many or a class of expanded clone.

clone size: NA; J gene: TRBJ1-1; V gene: TRBV6-6; D gene: TRBD1; CDR3 protein: CASSIGQDTEAFF; CDR3 DNA: TGTGCCAGCAGTATCGGACAGGACACTGAAGCTTTCTTT
clone size: NA; J gene: TRBJ2-7; V gene: TRBV5-1; D gene: TRBD1; CDR3 protein: CASSRTTGGSEQYF; CDR3 DNA: TGCGCCAGCAGCCGGACGACAGGGGGCTCCGAGCAGTACTTC
clone size: NA; J gene: TRBJ2-3; V gene: TRBV7-3; D gene: TRBD1; CDR3 protein: CASSLGQGEGTDTQYF; CDR3 DNA: TGTGCCAGCAGCCTCGGACAGGGAGAAGGCACAGATACGCAGTATTTT
clone size: once; J gene: TRBJ2-7; V gene: TRBV4-3; D gene: NA; CDR3 protein: CASSQGTSVYEQYF; CDR3 DNA: TGCGCCAGCAGCCAAGGGACGTCTGTATACGAGCAGTACTTC
clone size: NA; J gene: TRBJ2-7; V gene: TRBV6-6; D gene: NA; CDR3 protein: CASSYSSPGREQYF; CDR3 DNA: TGTGCCAGCAGTTACTCCAGCCCGGGGCGCGAGCAGTACTTC
clone size: NA; J gene: TRBJ1-5; V gene: TRBV7-2; D gene: NA; CDR3 protein: CASSWAPGTDQPQHF; CDR3 DNA: TGTGCCAGCAGCTGGGCTCCAGGAACCGATCAGCCCCAGCATTTT
clone size: NA; J gene: TRBJ1-1; V gene: TRBV7-6; D gene: NA; CDR3 protein: CASSKGRLDTEAFF; CDR3 DNA: TGTGCCAGCAGCAAGGGACGTTTGGACACTGAAGCTTTCTTT
clone size: NA; J gene: TRBJ1-2; V gene: TRBV11-3; D gene: NA; CDR3 protein: CASSLVQLPYGYTF; CDR3 DNA: TGTGCCAGCAGCTTAGTACAGCTACCATATGGCTACACCTTC
clone size: few; J gene: TRBJ1-1; V gene: TRBV2; D gene: NA; CDR3 protein: CASYRVMNTEAFF; CDR3 DNA: TGTGCCAGCTATAGGGTCATGAACACTGAAGCTTTCTTT
clone size: NA; J gene: TRBJ2-1; V gene: TRBV29-1; D gene: TRBD2; CDR3 protein: CSITSGGVHEQFF; CDR3 DNA: TGCAGCATCACTAGCGGGGGGGTCCATGAGCAGTTCTTC
clone size: NA; J gene: TRBJ2-6; V gene: TRBV4-1; D gene: TRBD2; CDR3 protein: CASSQEVAGGSTGANVLTF; CDR3 DNA: TGCGCCAGCAGCCAAGAAGTAGCGGGAGGGTCTACTGGGGCCAACGTCCTGACTTTC
clone size: many; J gene: TRBJ1-4; V gene: TRBV2; D gene: NA; CDR3 protein: CASRMSMYKGNEKLFF; CDR3 DNA: TGTGCCAGCAGGATGTCAATGTACAAGGGAAATGAAAAACTGTTTTTT
clone size: NA; J gene: TRBJ1-2; V gene: TRBV7-9; D gene: NA; CDR3 protein: CASSLEGLNYGYTF; CDR3 DNA: TGTGCCAGCAGCTTAGAGGGACTGAACTATGGCTACACCTTC
clone size: NA; J gene: TRBJ1-2; V gene: TRBV7-2; D gene: TRBD1; CDR3 protein: CASSSGTGGYTF; CDR3 DNA: TGTGCCAGCAGCTCAGGGACAGGGGGCTACACCTTC
clone size: NA; J gene: TRBJ1-2; V gene: TRBV7-2; D gene: TRBD1; CDR3 protein: CASSLEQGPYGYTF; CDR3 DNA: TGTGCCAGCAGCTTAGAACAGGGGCCCTATGGCTACACCTTC
clone size: NA; J gene: TRBJ2-3; V gene: TRBV5-1; D gene: NA; CDR3 protein: CASSSGVPTDTQYF; CDR3 DNA: TGCGCCAGCAGCTCAGGGGTCCCCACAGATACGCAGTATTTT
clone size: NA; J gene: TRBJ2-1; V gene: TRBV7-7; D gene: NA; CDR3 protein: CASSLARLPNEQFF; CDR3 DNA: TGTGCTAGCAGCTTAGCGAGGCTACCCAATGAGCAGTTCTTC
clone size: NA; J gene: TRBJ1-2; V gene: TRBV7-3; D gene: NA; CDR3 protein: CASSSTHPAWGEGYGYTF; CDR3 DNA: TGTGCCAGCAGCTCCACACATCCCGCTTGGGGGGAGGGCTATGGCTACACCTTC
clone size: NA; J gene: TRBJ1-1; V gene: TRBV11-2; D gene: NA; CDR3 protein: CASSQGTGAATEAFF; CDR3 DNA: TGTGCCAGCAGCCAGGGGACGGGGGCAGCAACTGAAGCTTTCTTT
clone size: NA; J gene: TRBJ1-2; V gene: TRBV9; D gene: TRBD1; CDR3 protein: CASSPGQGNYGYTF; CDR3 DNA: TGTGCCAGCAGCCCTGGACAGGGGAACTATGGCTACACCTTC
clone size: NA; J gene: TRBJ2-1; V gene: TRBV10-3; D gene: TRBD1; CDR3 protein: CAISEWGTGGTDNEQFF; CDR3 DNA: TGTGCCATCAGTGAGTGGGGGACAGGGGGTACCGACAATGAGCAGTTCTTC
clone size: NA; J gene: TRBJ1-2; V gene: TRBV2; D gene: NA; CDR3 protein: CASSDGRLDGYTF; CDR3 DNA: TGTGCCAGCAGTGATGGGCGCCTCGATGGCTACACCTTC
clone size: NA; J gene: TRBJ2-7; V gene: TRBV7-3; D gene: NA; CDR3 protein: CASSLLWGPTTPGEQYF; CDR3 DNA: TGTGCCAGCAGCTTACTATGGGGACCTACGACCCCGGGGGAGCAGTACTTC
clone size: NA; J gene: TRBJ1-3; V gene: TRBV7-9; D gene: TRBD1; CDR3 protein: CASPGQGAPGNTIYF; CDR3 DNA: TGTGCCAGCCCGGGACAGGGGGCGCCGGGAAACACCATATATTTT
clone size: NA; J gene: TRBJ1-5; V gene: TRBV19; D gene: NA; CDR3 protein: CASSMGQDLNQPQHF; CDR3 DNA: TGTGCCAGTAGTATGGGTCAGGATCTCAATCAGCCCCAGCATTTT
clone size: NA; J gene: TRBJ2-3; V gene: TRBV5-1; D gene: TRBD2; CDR3 protein: CASSLNLAGGHTDTQYF; CDR3 DNA: TGCGCCAGCAGCTTGAACCTAGCGGGGGGACACACAGATACGCAGTATTTT
clone size: NA; J gene: TRBJ2-5; V gene: TRBV9; D gene: NA; CDR3 protein: CASSGSGAWETQYF; CDR3 DNA: TGTGCCAGCAGCGGTTCAGGGGCCTGGGAGACCCAGTACTTC
clone size: NA; J gene: TRBJ2-7; V gene: TRBV6-6; D gene: NA; CDR3 protein: CASTHPLRGVYF; CDR3 DNA: TGTGCCAGCACTCACCCACTCCGGGGCGTGTACTTC
clone size: NA; J gene: TRBJ2-5; V gene: TRBV6-5; D gene: NA; CDR3 protein: CASRPQQGSQETQYF; CDR3 DNA: TGTGCCAGCAGACCTCAACAGGGAAGCCAAGAGACCCAGTACTTC
clone size: NA; J gene: TRBJ2-2; V gene: TRBV29-1; D gene: TRBD2; CDR3 protein: CSVRGLAGVTGELFF; CDR3 DNA: TGCAGCGTTCGAGGGCTAGCGGGAGTTACCGGGGAGCTGTTTTTT
clone size: NA; J gene: TRBJ2-1; V gene: TRBV5-4; D gene: NA; CDR3 protein: CASSFLGSPYNEQFF; CDR3 DNA: TGTGCCAGCAGCTTTCTCGGGAGTCCCTACAATGAGCAGTTCTTC
clone size: NA; J gene: TRBJ1-1; V gene: TRBV7-2; D gene: NA; CDR3 protein: CASSFGYTEAFF; CDR3 DNA: TGTGCCAGCAGCTTTGGTTACACTGAAGCTTTCTTT
clone size: NA; J gene: TRBJ1-5; V gene: TRBV5-6; D gene: NA; CDR3 protein: CASSLGLGGAQHF; CDR3 DNA: TGTGCCAGCAGCTTGGGGCTGGGGGGAGCCCAGCATTTT
clone size: NA; J gene: TRBJ1-4; V gene: TRBV29-1; D gene: NA; CDR3 protein: CGGGGEKLFF; CDR3 DNA: TGCGGAGGAGGCGGCGAAAAACTGTTTTTT
clone size: NA; J gene: TRBJ1-5; V gene: TRBV11-2; D gene: TRBD1; CDR3 protein: CASSFQGAGQPQHF; CDR3 DNA: TGTGCCAGCAGCTTCCAGGGGGCGGGTCAGCCCCAGCATTTT
clone size: NA; J gene: TRBJ2-2; V gene: TRBV29-1; D gene: NA; CDR3 protein: CSVADVRNTGELFF; CDR3 DNA: TGCAGCGTTGCGGATGTGAGGAACACCGGGGAGCTGTTTTTT
clone size: NA; J gene: TRBJ2-2; V gene: TRBV18; D gene: TRBD1; CDR3 protein: CASSPQGARTGELFF; CDR3 DNA: TGTGCCAGCTCACCACAGGGGGCGCGGACCGGGGAGCTGTTTTTT
clone size: once; J gene: TRBJ1-4; V gene: TRBV6-1; D gene: NA; CDR3 protein: CASNLGPANEKLFF; CDR3 DNA: TGTGCCAGCAACCTGGGACCGGCTAATGAAAAACTGTTTTTT
clone size: NA; J gene: TRBJ2-3; V gene: TRBV5-1; D gene: NA; CDR3 protein: CASSPVRVRSDTQYF; CDR3 DNA: TGCGCCAGCAGCCCAGTAAGGGTAAGATCAGATACGCAGTATTTT
clone size: NA; J gene: TRBJ2-1; V gene: TRBV7-3; D gene: NA; CDR3 protein: CASGEGRSSEQFF; CDR3 DNA: TGTGCCAGCGGTGAGGGGAGGTCGAGTGAGCAGTTCTTC